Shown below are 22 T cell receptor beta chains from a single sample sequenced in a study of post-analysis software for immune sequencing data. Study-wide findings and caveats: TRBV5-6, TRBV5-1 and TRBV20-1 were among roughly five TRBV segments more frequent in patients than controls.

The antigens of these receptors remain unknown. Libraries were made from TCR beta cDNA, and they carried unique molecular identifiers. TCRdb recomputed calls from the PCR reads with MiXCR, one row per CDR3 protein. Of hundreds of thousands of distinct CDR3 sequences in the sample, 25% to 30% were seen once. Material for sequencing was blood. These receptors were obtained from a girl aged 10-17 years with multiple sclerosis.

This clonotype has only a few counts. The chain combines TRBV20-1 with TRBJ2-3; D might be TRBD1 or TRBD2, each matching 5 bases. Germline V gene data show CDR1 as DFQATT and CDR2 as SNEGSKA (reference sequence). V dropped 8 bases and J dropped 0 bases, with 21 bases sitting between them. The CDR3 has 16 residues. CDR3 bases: TGCAGTACAGAGGGGTTTGACGGAACTAGCACAGATACGCAGTATTTT. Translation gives CSTEGFDGTSTDTQYF.

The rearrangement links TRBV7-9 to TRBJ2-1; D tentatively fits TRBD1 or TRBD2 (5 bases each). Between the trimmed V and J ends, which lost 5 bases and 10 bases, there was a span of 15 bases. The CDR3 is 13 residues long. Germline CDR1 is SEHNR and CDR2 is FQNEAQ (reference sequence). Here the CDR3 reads CASSRDPVLEQFF. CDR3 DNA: TGTGCCAGCAGCCGGGACCCCGTCCTAGAGCAGTTCTTC.

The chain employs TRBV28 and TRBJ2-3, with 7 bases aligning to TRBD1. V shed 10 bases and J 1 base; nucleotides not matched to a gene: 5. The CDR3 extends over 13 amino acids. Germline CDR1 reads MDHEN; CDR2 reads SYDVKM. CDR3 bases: TGTGCCACCACCGACAGGGGCACAGATACGCAGTATTTT. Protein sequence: CATTDRGTDTQYF.

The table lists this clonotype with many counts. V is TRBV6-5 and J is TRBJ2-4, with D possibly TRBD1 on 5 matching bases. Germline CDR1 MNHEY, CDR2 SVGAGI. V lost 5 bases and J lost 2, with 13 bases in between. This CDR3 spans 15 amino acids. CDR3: CASSALAGSKNIQYF. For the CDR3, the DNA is TGTGCCAGCAGTGCCCTCGCAGGGTCCAAAAACATTCAGTACTTC.

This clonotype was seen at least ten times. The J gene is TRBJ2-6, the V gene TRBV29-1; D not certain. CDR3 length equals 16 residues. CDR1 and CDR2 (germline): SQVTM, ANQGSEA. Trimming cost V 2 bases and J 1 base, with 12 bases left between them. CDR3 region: CSVESGWSSGANVLTF. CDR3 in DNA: TGCAGCGTTGAATCGGGCTGGAGTTCTGGGGCCAACGTCCTGACTTTC.

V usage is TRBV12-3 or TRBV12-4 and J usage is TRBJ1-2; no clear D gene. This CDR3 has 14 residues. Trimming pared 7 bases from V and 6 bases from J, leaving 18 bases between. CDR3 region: CASIKGGSWHGYTF. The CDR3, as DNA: TGTGCCAGCATCAAAGGTGGGAGTTGGCATGGCTACACCTTC.

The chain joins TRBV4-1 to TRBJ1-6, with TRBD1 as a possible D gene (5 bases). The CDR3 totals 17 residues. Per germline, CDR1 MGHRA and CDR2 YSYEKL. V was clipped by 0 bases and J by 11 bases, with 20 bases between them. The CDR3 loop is CASSQDSGGSLGAPLHF. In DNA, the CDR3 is TGCGCCAGCAGCCAAGATTCCGGCGGCAGCTTGGGGGCACCCCTCCACTTT.

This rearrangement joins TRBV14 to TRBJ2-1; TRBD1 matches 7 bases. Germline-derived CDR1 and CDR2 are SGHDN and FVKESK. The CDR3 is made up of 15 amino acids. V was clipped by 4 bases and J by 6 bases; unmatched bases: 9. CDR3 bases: TGTGCCAGCAGCCCAAACAGGGGTCGCTCCAATGAGCAGTTCTTC. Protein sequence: CASSPNRGRSNEQFF.

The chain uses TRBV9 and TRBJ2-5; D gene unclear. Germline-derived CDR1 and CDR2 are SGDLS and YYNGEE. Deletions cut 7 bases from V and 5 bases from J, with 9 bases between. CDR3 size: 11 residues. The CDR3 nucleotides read TGTGCCAGCGGCCGGTGGGAGACCCAGTACTTC. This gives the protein CASGRWETQYF. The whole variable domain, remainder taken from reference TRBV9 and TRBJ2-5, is DSGVTQTPKHLITATGQRVTLRCSPRSGDLSVYWYQQSLDQGLQFLIQYYNGEERAKGNILERFSAQQFPDLHSELNLSSLELGDSALYFCASGRWETQYFGPGTRLLVL.

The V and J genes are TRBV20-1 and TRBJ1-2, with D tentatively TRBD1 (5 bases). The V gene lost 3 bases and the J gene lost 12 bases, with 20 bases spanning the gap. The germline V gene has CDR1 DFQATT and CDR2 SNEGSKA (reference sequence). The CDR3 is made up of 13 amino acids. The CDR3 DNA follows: TGCAGTGCTAGCGACTTAAACCAGGGCTTTCACACCTTC. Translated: CSASDLNQGFHTF.

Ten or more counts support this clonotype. CDR3 sequence (DNA): TGCGCCAGCAGCTTGGATGGGACAGGGAACAATGAGCAGTTCTTC. As protein: CASSLDGTGNNEQFF. The rearrangement uses TRBV5-1 and TRBJ2-1; 9 bases are a match to TRBD1. Unmatched junction bases numbered 3, after V lost 0 bases and J lost 5 bases. This CDR3 spans 15 amino acids. Germline lookup yields CDR1 SGHRS and CDR2 YFSETQ.

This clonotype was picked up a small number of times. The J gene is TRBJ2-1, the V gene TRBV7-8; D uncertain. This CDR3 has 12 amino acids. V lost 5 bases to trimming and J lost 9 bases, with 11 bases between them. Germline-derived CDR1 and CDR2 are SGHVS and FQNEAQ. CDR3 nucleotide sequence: TGTGCCAGCAGCGCCACAGTATCTGAGCAGTTCTTC. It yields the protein CASSATVSEQFF.

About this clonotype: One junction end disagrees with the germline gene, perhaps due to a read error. CDR3 loop: CGASVTGDSNQPQHF. The DNA of the CDR3 is TGCGGTGCTAGTGTAACCGGAGATAGCAATCAGCCCCAGCATTTT. The gene calls are TRBV20-1 and TRBJ1-5; D uncertain. This CDR3 has 15 amino acids. Germline assignment: CDR1 DFQATT and CDR2 SNEGSKA (reference sequence).

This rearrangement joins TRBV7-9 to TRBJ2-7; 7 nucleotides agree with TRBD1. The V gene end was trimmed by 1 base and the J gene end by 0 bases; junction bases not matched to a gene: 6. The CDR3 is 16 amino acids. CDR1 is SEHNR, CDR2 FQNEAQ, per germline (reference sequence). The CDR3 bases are TGTGCCAGCAGCTTAGGAGGGGGCCCCAGCTCCTACGAGCAGTACTTC. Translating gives CASSLGGGPSSYEQYF.

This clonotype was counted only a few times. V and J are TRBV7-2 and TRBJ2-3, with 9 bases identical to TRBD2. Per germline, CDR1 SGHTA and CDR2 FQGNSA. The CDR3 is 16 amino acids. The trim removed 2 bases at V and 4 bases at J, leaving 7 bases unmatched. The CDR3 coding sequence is TGTGCCAGCAGCTTATCCTGGCGGGAGGGCGCAGATACGCAGTATTTT. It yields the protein CASSLSWREGADTQYF.

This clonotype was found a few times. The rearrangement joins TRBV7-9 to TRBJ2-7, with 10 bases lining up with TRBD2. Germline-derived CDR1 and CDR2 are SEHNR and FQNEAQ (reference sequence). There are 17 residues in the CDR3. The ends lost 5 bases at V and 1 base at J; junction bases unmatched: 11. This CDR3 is CASSHTGSGGYSYEQYF. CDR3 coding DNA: TGTGCCAGCAGCCATACGGGTAGCGGGGGGTATTCCTACGAGCAGTACTTC.

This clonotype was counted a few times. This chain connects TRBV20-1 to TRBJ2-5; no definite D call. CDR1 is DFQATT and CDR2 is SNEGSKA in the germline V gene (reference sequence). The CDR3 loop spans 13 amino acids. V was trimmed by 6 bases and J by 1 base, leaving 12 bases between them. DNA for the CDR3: TGCAGTGCAGGAAGGGTTACCCAAGAGACCCAGTACTTC. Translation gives CSAGRVTQETQYF.

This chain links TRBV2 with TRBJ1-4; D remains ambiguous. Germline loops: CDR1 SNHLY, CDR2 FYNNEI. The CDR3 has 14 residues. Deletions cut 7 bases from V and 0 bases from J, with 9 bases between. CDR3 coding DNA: TGTGCCAGCACGGGAGTTGCAACTAATGAAAAACTGTTTTTT. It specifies CASTGVATNEKLFF.

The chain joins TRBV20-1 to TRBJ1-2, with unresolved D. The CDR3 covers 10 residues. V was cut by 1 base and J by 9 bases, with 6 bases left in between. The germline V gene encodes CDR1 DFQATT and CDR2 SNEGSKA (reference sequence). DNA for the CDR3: TGCAGTGCTAGAGTAGACAGCTACACCTTC. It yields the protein CSARVDSYTF.

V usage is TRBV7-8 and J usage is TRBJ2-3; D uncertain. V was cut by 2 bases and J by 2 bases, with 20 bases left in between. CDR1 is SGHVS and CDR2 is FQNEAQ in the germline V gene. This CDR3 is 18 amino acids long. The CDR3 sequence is CASSLLARGTPSTDTQYF. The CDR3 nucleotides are TGTGCCAGCAGCTTACTGGCTCGTGGCACACCCTCCACAGATACGCAGTATTTT.

The CDR3 loop is CASSSLSLADTQYF. The CDR3 bases are TGTGCCAGCAGTTCCCTCAGTCTCGCAGATACGCAGTATTTT. V is TRBV28 and J is TRBJ2-3; D is unclear. CDR3 length equals 14 residues. Between the trimmed V and J ends, which lost 4 bases and 4 bases, there was a span of 12 bases. Germline V gene data show CDR1 as MDHEN and CDR2 as SYDVKM.

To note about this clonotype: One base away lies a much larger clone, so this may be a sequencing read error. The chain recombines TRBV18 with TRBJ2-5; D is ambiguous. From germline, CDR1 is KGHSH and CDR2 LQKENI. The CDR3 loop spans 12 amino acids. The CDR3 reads CASSTVQETQNF. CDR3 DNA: TGTGCCAGCTCGACTGTACAAGAGACCCAGAACTTC.